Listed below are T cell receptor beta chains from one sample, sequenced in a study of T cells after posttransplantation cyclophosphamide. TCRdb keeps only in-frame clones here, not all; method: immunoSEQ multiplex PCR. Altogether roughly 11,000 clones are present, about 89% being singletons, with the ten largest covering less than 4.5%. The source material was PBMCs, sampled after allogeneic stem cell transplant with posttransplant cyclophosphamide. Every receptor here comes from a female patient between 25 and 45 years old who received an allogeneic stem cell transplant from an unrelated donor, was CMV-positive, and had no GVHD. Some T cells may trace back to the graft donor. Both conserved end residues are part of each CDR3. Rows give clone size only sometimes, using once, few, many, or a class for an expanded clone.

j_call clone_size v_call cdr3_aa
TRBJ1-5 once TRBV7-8 CASSLVVAGGLDHQPQHF
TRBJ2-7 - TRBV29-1 CSARQGYEQYF
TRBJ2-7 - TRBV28 CASSPGITGSYEQYF
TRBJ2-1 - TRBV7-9 CASSFGLAGGTPYNEQFF
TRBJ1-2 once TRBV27 CASSLIAGAGGYGYTF
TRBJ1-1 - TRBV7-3 CASSLIPGATEAFF
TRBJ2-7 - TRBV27 CASSPTGGHEQYF
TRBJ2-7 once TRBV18 CASSRGDRSTYEQYF
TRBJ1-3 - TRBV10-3 CAIRTGGNSGNTIYF
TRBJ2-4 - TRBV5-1 CASSLGLGNIQYF